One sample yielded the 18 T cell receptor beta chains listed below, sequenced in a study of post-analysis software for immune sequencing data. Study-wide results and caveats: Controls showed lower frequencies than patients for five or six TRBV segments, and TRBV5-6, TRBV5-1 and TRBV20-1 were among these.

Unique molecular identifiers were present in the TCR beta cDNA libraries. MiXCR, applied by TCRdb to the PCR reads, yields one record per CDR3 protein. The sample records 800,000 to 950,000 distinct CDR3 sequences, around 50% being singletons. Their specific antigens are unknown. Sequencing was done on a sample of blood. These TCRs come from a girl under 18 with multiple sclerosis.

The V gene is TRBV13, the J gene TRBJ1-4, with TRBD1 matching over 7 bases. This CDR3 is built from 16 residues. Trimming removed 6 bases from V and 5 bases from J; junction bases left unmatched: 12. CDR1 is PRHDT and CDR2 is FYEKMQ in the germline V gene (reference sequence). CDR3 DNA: TGTGCCAGCAGTTGGCAACGGACAGGCCCAAATGAAAAACTGTTTTTT. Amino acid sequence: CASSWQRTGPNEKLFF.

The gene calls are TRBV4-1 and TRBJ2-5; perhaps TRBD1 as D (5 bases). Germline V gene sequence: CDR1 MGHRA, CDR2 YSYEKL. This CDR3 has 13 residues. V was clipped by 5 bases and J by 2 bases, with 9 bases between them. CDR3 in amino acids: CASSETVQETQYF. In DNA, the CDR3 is TGCGCCAGCAGCGAGACAGTACAAGAGACCCAGTACTTC.

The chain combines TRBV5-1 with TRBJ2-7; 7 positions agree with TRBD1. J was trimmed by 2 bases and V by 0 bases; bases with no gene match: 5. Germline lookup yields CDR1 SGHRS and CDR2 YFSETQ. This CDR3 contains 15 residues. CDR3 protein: CASSLGAGTAYEQYF. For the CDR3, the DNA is TGCGCCAGCAGCTTGGGGGCCGGGACAGCCTACGAGCAGTACTTC. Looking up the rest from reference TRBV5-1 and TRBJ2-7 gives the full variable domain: KAGVTQTPRYLIKTRGQQVTLSCSPISGHRSVSWYQQTPGQGLQFLFEYFSETQRNKGNFPGRFSGRQFSNSRSEMNVSTLELGDSALYLCASSLGAGTAYEQYFGPGTRLTVT.

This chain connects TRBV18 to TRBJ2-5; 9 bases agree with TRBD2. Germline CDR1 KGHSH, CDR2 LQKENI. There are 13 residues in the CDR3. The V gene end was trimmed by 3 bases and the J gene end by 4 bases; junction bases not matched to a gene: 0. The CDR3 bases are TGTGCCAGCTCACCTAGCGGGAGAGAGACCCAGTACTTC. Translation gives CASSPSGRETQYF.

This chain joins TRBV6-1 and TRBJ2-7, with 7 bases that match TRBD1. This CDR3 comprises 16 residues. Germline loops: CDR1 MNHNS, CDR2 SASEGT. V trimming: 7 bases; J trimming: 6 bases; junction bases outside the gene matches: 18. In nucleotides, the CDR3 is TGTGCCAGCACCTCCGGAGAGGACAGGCCCCTTAGCGAGCAGTACTTC. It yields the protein CASTSGEDRPLSEQYF.

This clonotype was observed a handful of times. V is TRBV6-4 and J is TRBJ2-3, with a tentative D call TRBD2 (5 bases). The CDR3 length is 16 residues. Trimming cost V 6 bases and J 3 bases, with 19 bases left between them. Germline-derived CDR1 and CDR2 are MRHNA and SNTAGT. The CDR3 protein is CASSPGRGSGTDTQYF. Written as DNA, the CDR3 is TGTGCCAGCAGCCCGGGCCGGGGATCGGGAACAGATACGCAGTATTTT.

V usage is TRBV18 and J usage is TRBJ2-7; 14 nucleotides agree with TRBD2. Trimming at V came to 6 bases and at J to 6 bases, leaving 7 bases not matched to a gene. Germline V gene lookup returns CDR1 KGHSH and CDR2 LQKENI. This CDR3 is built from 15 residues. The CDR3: CASSPGTSGSSEQYF. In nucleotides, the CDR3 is TGTGCCAGCTCGCCAGGGACTAGCGGGAGTTCCGAGCAGTACTTC.

The CDR3 DNA sequence: TGCAGTGCTAGAGCTAGACAGGAGGCTAACTATGGCTACACCTTC. This sequence encodes CSARARQEANYGYTF. The chain has TRBV20-1 and TRBJ1-2; possible D gene TRBD1, 6 bases. From germline, CDR1 is DFQATT and CDR2 SNEGSKA (reference sequence). This CDR3 has 15 amino acids. The ends were cut back, 1 base at V and 0 bases at J, with 12 bases in the middle.

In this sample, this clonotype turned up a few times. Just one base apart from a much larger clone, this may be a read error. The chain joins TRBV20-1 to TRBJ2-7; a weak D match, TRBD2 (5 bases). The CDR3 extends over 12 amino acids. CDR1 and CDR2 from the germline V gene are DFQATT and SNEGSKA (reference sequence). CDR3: CRASSLEGEQYF. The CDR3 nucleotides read TGCAGGGCTAGCTCACTCGAAGGCGAGCAGTACTTC.

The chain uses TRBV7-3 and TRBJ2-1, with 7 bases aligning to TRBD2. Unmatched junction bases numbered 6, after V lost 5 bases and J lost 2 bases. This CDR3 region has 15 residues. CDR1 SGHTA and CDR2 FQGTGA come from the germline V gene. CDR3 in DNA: TGTGCCAGCAGCGCTAACGGACTAGCCTACAATGAGCAGTTCTTC. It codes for CASSANGLAYNEQFF.

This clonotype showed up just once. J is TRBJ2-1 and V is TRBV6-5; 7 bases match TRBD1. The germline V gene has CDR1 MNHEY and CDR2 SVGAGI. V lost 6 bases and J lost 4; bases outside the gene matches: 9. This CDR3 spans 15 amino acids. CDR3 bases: TGTGCCAGCAGCCCCCGACAGGGAAAGTACAATGAGCAGTTCTTC. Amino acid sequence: CASSPRQGKYNEQFF.

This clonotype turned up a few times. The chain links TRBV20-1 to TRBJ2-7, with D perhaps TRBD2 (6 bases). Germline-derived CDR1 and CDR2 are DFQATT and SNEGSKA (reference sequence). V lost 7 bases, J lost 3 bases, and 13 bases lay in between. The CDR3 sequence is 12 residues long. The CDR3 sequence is CSGGDSLYEQYF. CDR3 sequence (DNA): TGCAGTGGAGGGGACTCACTCTACGAGCAGTACTTC.

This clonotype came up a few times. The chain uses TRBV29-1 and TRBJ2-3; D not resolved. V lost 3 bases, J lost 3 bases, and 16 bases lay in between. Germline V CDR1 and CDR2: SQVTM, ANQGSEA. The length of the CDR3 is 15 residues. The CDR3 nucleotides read TGCAGCGTTGACCTCAGGAGCCGAGGAACAGATACGCAGTATTTT. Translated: CSVDLRSRGTDTQYF.

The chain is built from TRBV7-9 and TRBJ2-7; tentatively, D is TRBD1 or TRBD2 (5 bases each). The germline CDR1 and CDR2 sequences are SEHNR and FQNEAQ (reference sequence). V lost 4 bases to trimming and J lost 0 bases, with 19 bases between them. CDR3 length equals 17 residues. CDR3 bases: TGTGCCAGCAGCTCCCCGGGGAACAGGCCGAGCTCCTACGAGCAGTACTTC. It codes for CASSSPGNRPSSYEQYF.

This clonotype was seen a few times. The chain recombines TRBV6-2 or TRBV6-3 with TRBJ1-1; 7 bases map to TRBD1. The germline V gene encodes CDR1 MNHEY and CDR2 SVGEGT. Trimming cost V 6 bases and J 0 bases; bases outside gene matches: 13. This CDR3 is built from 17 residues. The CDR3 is CASRVEQGIHMNTEAFF. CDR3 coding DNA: TGTGCCAGCAGGGTTGAACAGGGGATCCACATGAACACTGAAGCTTTCTTT.

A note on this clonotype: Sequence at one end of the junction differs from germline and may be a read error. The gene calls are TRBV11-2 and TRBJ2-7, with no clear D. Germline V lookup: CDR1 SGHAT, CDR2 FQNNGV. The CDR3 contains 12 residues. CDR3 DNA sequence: TGTGCCAACAGCTTGGCCGCGGACGAGCAGTACTTC. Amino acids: CANSLAADEQYF.

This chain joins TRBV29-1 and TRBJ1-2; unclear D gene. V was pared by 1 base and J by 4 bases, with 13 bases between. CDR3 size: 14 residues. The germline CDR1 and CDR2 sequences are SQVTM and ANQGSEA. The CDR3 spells CSVEVVHLTYGYTF. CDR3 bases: TGCAGCGTTGAAGTAGTGCACCTGACCTATGGCTACACCTTC.

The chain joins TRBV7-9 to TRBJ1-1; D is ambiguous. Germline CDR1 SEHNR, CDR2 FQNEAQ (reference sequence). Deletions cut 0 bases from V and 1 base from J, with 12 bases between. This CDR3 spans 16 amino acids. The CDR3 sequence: CASSLAGFRGNTEAFF. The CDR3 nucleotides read TGTGCCAGCAGCTTAGCAGGGTTTCGAGGGAACACTGAAGCTTTCTTT.